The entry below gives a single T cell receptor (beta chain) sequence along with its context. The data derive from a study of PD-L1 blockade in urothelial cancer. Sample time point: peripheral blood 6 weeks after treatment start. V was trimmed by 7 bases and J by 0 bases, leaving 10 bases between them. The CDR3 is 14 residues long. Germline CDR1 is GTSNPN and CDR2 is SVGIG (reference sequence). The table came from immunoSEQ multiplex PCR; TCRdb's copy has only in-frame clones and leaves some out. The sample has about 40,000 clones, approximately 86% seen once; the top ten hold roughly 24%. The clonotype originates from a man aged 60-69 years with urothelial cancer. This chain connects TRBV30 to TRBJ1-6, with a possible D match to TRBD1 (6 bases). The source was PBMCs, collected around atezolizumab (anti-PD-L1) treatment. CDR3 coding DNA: TGTGCCTACGGACAGAGCTCCTATAATTCACCCCTCCACTTT. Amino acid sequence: CAYGQSSYNSPLHF.